This is a list of T cell receptor beta chains from one sample in a study of blood T cell repertoires in COVID-19. The table came from immunoSEQ multiplex PCR; TCRdb's copy has only in-frame clones and leaves some out. The sample lists about 210,000 clones, approximately 86% occurring once. Material for sequencing was peripheral blood. Source of these receptors: a man in his sixties with acute or convalescent COVID-19. The CDR3 runs from the conserved cysteine through the conserved F or W. The D gene is left open where the match is weak. Clone size appears in some rows only: once, few, many, or a class for an expanded clone.

CDR3 DNA: TGTGCCAGCAGCGCAGGGGGCGTCGGTGAAAAACTGTTTTTT
CDR3 protein: CASSAGGVGEKLFF
V gene: TRBV5-6
J gene: TRBJ1-4
clone size: few
D gene: TRBD1

CDR3 DNA: TGTGCCAGCAGCGGTCTACAGGGGAACCAAAACATTCAGTACTTC
CDR3 protein: CASSGLQGNQNIQYF
V gene: TRBV7-9
J gene: TRBJ2-4
clone size: .
D gene: TRBD1

CDR3 DNA: TGCGCCAGCAGCCAAGATAGACTAGTATATAACACCGGGGAGCTGTTTTTT
CDR3 protein: CASSQDRLVYNTGELFF
V gene: TRBV4-3
J gene: TRBJ2-2
clone size: .
D gene: .

CDR3 DNA: TGTGCCAGCAGCTTAGTGGCTAGCGGGGGGCCGAAATACACAGATACGCAGTATTTT
CDR3 protein: CASSLVASGGPKYTDTQYF
V gene: TRBV7-2
J gene: TRBJ2-3
clone size: few
D gene: TRBD2

CDR3 DNA: TGTGCCAGCAGCCCGGAGCGAGGGCGAGAGACCCAGTACTTC
CDR3 protein: CASSPERGRETQYF
V gene: TRBV3-1/TRBV3-2
J gene: TRBJ2-5
clone size: .
D gene: .

CDR3 DNA: TGTGCCAGCAGTCGCTTCCCCCCCTACAGGGGGGAGCTGTTTTTT
CDR3 protein: CASSRFPPYRGELFF
V gene: TRBV28
J gene: TRBJ2-2
clone size: .
D gene: .

CDR3 DNA: TGCGCCAGCAGCCAAAGACTAGCGGGGAGAAACAATGAGCAGTTCTTC
CDR3 protein: CASSQRLAGRNNEQFF
V gene: TRBV5-1
J gene: TRBJ2-1
clone size: .
D gene: TRBD2

CDR3 DNA: TGTGCCAGCAGCGACGGACAGGGGGTTTCATCTGGAAACACCATATATTTT
CDR3 protein: CASSDGQGVSSGNTIYF
V gene: TRBV9
J gene: TRBJ1-3
clone size: .
D gene: TRBD1

CDR3 DNA: TGTGCCAGCAGTTTAAGGGTAAGCCGCTGGGACAGGGTCACTGAAGCTTTCTTT
CDR3 protein: CASSLRVSRWDRVTEAFF
V gene: TRBV27
J gene: TRBJ1-1
clone size: .
D gene: TRBD1

CDR3 DNA: TGCGCCAGCAGCCAAAGACAGGGCTATGGCTACACCTTC
CDR3 protein: CASSQRQGYGYTF
V gene: TRBV4-3
J gene: TRBJ1-2
clone size: .
D gene: TRBD1

CDR3 DNA: TGTGCCAGCGATGGAGGGTGGGATTCACCCCTCCACTTT
CDR3 protein: CASDGGWDSPLHF
V gene: TRBV28
J gene: TRBJ1-6
clone size: .
D gene: .

CDR3 DNA: TGTGCCAGCTCAGGGGACAGGAACACTGAAGCTTTCTTT
CDR3 protein: CASSGDRNTEAFF
V gene: TRBV18
J gene: TRBJ1-1
clone size: few
D gene: TRBD1

CDR3 DNA: TGTGCCAGCAGCGTTGGGACAGGCATCCTGGGGGGAGAGACCCAGTACTTC
CDR3 protein: CASSVGTGILGGETQYF
V gene: TRBV9
J gene: TRBJ2-5
clone size: .
D gene: TRBD1